This T cell receptor (beta chain) was observed in a study of vaccination and CD4 T cells after COVID-19. Study background: Two of the convalescents were Hispanic, and convalescents were six males and four females. Overlapping peptides covering the spike proteins of SARS-CoV-2, HCoV-NL63, HCoV-OC43 and HCoV-229E were added to stimulate cells.

Indicated treatment: roughly 11-day PBMC culture with coronavirus spike peptide pools or control peptides (ViraFEST assay). ViraFEST stimulated the growth of antigen-specific T cells using peptide pools and subsequently profiled their TCRs by sequencing. Worth noting for this clonotype: Its antigen is undetermined.

The Oncomine TCR Beta short-read assay was applied to DNA of cultured CD4+ T cells. MiXCR was run by TCRdb on the PCR reads, yielding one entry per CDR3 protein. The data contain over 25,000 distinct CDR3 sequences, about 60% of them singletons. Germline assignment: CDR1 SGHTA and CDR2 FQGTGA. The length of the CDR3 is 13 residues. V lost 3 bases to trimming and J lost 2 bases, with 7 bases between them. The chain joins TRBV7-3 to TRBJ1-1, with D unclear. The sequence was obtained from a human donor who received a COVID-19 vaccine. The sequences come from CD4+ T cells from blood, cultured in vitro, collected after SARS-CoV-2 vaccination. Written as DNA, the CDR3 is TGTGCCAGCAGCTTGGACCAAAACACTGAAGCTTTCTTT. Protein sequence: CASSLDQNTEAFF. The whole variable domain, remainder taken from reference TRBV7-3 and TRBJ1-1, is GAGVSQTPSNKVTEKGKYVELRCDPISGHTALYWYRQSLGQGPEFLIYFQGTGAADDSGLPNDRFFAVRPEGSVSTLKIQRTERGDSAVYLCASSLDQNTEAFFGQGTRLTVV.